The next 13 T cell receptor beta chains were all read from a single sample in a study of T cell responses to AZD1222 COVID-19 vaccine. Repertoires were generated with immunoSEQ multiplex PCR, while TCRdb's copy carries only in-frame clones and drops some. The sample shows fewer than 120,000 clones, 80% to 95% of them seen only once. The starting material was peripheral blood, obtained 28 days after the second AZD1222 dose. The receptors stem from an adult who received the AZD1222 COVID-19 vaccine.

V is TRBV4-2 and J is TRBJ1-5; D remains unclear. V lost 1 base to trimming and J lost 2 bases, with 9 bases between them. The germline gives CDR1 LGHNA, CDR2 YNFKEQ. The CDR3 loop spans 15 amino acids. CDR3 sequence reads: CASSQGYSGNQPQHF. The CDR3 region has the DNA TGTGCCAGCAGCCAAGGATATAGTGGCAATCAGCCCCAGCATTTT.

This clone was seen more than once but under ten times. The chain uses TRBV28 and TRBJ2-7; D is possibly TRBD1 (5 bases). The CDR3 covers 13 residues. Germline CDR1 reads MDHEN; CDR2 reads SYDVKM. The CDR3 is CGAWGRTTYEQYF. In nucleotides, the CDR3 is TGTGGTGCCTGGGGCAGGACCACCTACGAGCAGTACTTC. Looking up the rest from reference TRBV28 and TRBJ2-7 gives the full variable domain: DVKVTQSSRYLVKRTGEKVFLECVQDMDHENMFWYRQDPGLGLRLIYFSYDVKMKEKGDIPEGYSVSREKKERFSLILESASTNQTSMYLCGAWGRTTYEQYFGPGTRLTVT.

The DNA for the CDR3 is TGTGCCAGCAGCCCAGTCGTGAACACTGAAGCTTTCTTT. It encodes CASSPVVNTEAFF. The chain is built from TRBV7-6 and TRBJ1-1; D remains ambiguous. The germline V and J ends were trimmed by 5 bases and 0 bases, with 7 bases remaining between them. Germline values: CDR1 SGHVS, CDR2 FNYEAQ. The CDR3 totals 13 residues.

This chain connects TRBV28 to TRBJ1-2; no clear D gene. This CDR3 contains 14 residues. The germline CDR1 and CDR2 sequences are MDHEN and SYDVKM. Trimming left V 4 bases short and J 4 bases short, with 13 bases between. The CDR3 reads CASSSTAGVYGYTF. The DNA for the CDR3 is TGTGCCAGCAGTTCGACGGCGGGTGTCTATGGCTACACCTTC.

The chain's CDR3 is CASGLSLDGETRLTEAFF. CDR3 coding DNA: TGTGCTAGTGGTTTGAGTCTCGATGGTGAGACTAGGTTAACTGAAGCTTTCTTT. V usage is TRBV12-5 and J usage is TRBJ1-1; D remains unclear. CDR1 and CDR2 (germline): LGHNT, FRNRAP. The CDR3 covers 18 residues. Trimming left V 2 bases short and J 5 bases short, with 24 bases between. Using reference TRBV12-5 and TRBJ1-1 for the parts outside the CDR3, the full variable domain is DARVTQTPRHKVTEMGQEVTMRCQPILGHNTVFWYRQTMMQGLELLAYFRNRAPLDDSGMPKDRFSAEMPDATLATLKIQPSEPRDSAVYFCASGLSLDGETRLTEAFFGQGTRLTVV.

This chain connects TRBV6-5 to TRBJ1-1; TRBD1 is a possible D gene (5 bases). V was clipped by 4 bases and J by 11 bases, with 17 bases between them. Per the germline V gene, CDR1 is MNHEY and CDR2 is SVGAGI. There are 13 residues in the CDR3. CDR3 coding DNA: TGTGCCAGCAGTTGGGACTTCGGTTCATCGGCTTTCTTT. Protein: CASSWDFGSSAFF.

The chain employs TRBV6-5 and TRBJ2-7, with D maybe TRBD2 (7 bases). This CDR3 spans 14 amino acids. Germline values: CDR1 MNHEY, CDR2 SVGAGI. The V end lost 2 bases, the J end lost 6 bases, and 14 bases lay between the germline ends. CDR3 DNA sequence: TGTGCCAGCAGTTACCAAGGGGGGGAGGTCGAGCAGTACTTC. Encoded protein: CASSYQGGEVEQYF.

The CDR3 DNA reads as TGTGCCAGCTCCCCCGGACAACCCAACGAGCAGTACTTC. Translation gives CASSPGQPNEQYF. V gene TRBV6-6 combines with J gene TRBJ2-7; maybe TRBD1 (5 bases). V lost 8 bases and J lost 5, with 16 bases in between. Germline CDR1 MNHNY, CDR2 SVGAGI (reference sequence). The CDR3 is 13 residues long.

The rearrangement joins TRBV19 to TRBJ2-7; weak D call: TRBD2 (5 bases). The germline CDR1 and CDR2 sequences are LNHDA and SQIVND (reference sequence). The CDR3 has 12 amino acids. V gave up 5 bases and J gave up 5 bases, with 10 bases separating them. The CDR3 bases are TGTGCCAGTAGTCAAACTAGGGACGAGCAGTACTTC. Its translation is CASSQTRDEQYF.

The CDR3 sequence is CASSPLRVSTEAFF. In nucleotides, the CDR3 is TGTGCCAGCAGCCCCCTTAGAGTCTCCACTGAAGCTTTCTTT. The chain carries TRBV16 and TRBJ1-1; D remains unclear. CDR3 length: 14 residues. Looked up from germline, CDR1 is KGHSY and CDR2 is FQNENV. V gave up 4 bases and J gave up 4 bases, with 13 bases separating them. The full variable domain, in which reference TRBV16 and TRBJ1-1 provide the parts outside the CDR3, is GEEVAQTPKHLVRGEGQKAKLYCAPIKGHSYVFWYQQVLKNEFKFLISFQNENVFDETGMPKERFSAKCLPNSPCSLEIQATKLEDSAVYFCASSPLRVSTEAFFGQGTRLTVV.

The J gene is TRBJ1-1, the V gene TRBV4-1; possible D gene TRBD1, 5 bases. The germline gives CDR1 MGHRA, CDR2 YSYEKL. The CDR3 consists of 16 residues. The V and J ends lost 4 bases and 1 base respectively, with 16 bases between them. The CDR3 region has the DNA TGCGCCAGCAGCCGTCCCAAGGGAGGGGAGAACACTGAAGCTTTCTTT. It yields the protein CASSRPKGGENTEAFF.

CDR3 DNA sequence: TGTGCCAGCTCACCCGGGACAGGGCTTCAGCCCCAGCATTTT. It codes for CASSPGTGLQPQHF. The chain combines TRBV18 with TRBJ1-5; 9 nucleotides align to TRBD1. The CDR3 totals 14 residues. Trimming took 3 bases from V and 6 from J; bases not matched to a gene: 3. Germline-derived CDR1 and CDR2 are KGHSH and LQKENI.

The gene calls are TRBV4-2 and TRBJ2-7; 10 positions match TRBD1. CDR1 LGHNA and CDR2 YNFKEQ come from the germline V gene. The CDR3 is made up of 16 amino acids. Trimming at V came to 5 bases and at J to 2 bases, leaving 9 bases not matched to a gene. The CDR3 here is CASSENPGTGAYEQYF. CDR3 DNA: TGTGCCAGCAGCGAAAACCCCGGGACAGGGGCCTACGAGCAGTACTTC.